This note documents a single T cell receptor (beta chain) sequence. CDR1 and CDR2 (germline): MNHNS, SASEGT. Trimming cost V 6 bases and J 0 bases, with 15 bases left between them. This CDR3 has 15 residues. This record belongs to a study of shared clonotypes between healthy human individuals. It was across several immunoSEQ plates that each subset's genomic DNA was evenly split. Assay used: immunoSEQ multiplex PCR; TCRdb lists only in-frame clones, some missing. The sample gives hundreds of thousands of clones, 90% to 96% of which show up once; 0.06% is in the top ten. The sequenced sample consisted of naive CD4+ T cells sorted from blood. Subset meaning: CD45RA+ positively selected. The rearrangement uses TRBV6-1 and TRBJ2-7; D may be TRBD2 (6 bases). The receptor was derived from a woman younger than 45 in good health. CDR3 sequence reads: CASRKGLSDSYEQYF. The CDR3 bases are TGTGCCAGCAGAAAAGGACTATCAGACTCCTACGAGCAGTACTTC.